The 4 T cell receptor beta chains in this list originate from one sample, sequenced in a study of identical twins. TCRdb processed the 5' RACE reads anew with MiXCR; each CDR3 protein has one entry. The sample holds 500,000 to 600,000 distinct CDR3 sequences, approximately 22% seen once. This same sample was also taken into another study, of T cells expressing NK-cell markers.

Sample: CD4+ T cells sorted from blood. The source is a woman under 30 in good health.

This clonotype was found a few times. The chain combines TRBV6-4 with TRBJ2-3; 15 bases fit TRBD2. The germline V gene has CDR1 MRHNA and CDR2 SNTAGT. This CDR3 has 21 residues. Trimming cost V 8 bases and J 2 bases; bases outside gene matches: 20. CDR3 bases: TGTGCCAGCGGACCTCACCCGGGACTAGCGGGAGGTGTTGAGGACACAGATACGCAGTATTTT. This sequence encodes CASGPHPGLAGGVEDTDTQYF.

This clonotype was detected ten times or more. The junction shows a germline mismatch at one end, possibly a read error. The V and J genes are TRBV5-1 and TRBJ2-3; D remains unclear. This CDR3 contains 13 residues. Germline lookup yields CDR1 SGHRS and CDR2 YFSETQ. This CDR3 is CASSLAATDTQYF. CDR3 DNA: TGTGCCAGCAGCTTAGCCGCCACAGATACGCAGTATTTT.

The chain joins TRBV7-8 to TRBJ1-5, with 9 bases that match TRBD1. V shed 0 bases, J shed 3 bases, and the junction held 3 bases outside the gene matches. The germline V gene encodes CDR1 SGHVS and CDR2 FQNEAQ. The CDR3 consists of 16 residues. This CDR3 is CASSLADRGYNQPQHF. The CDR3 nucleotides are TGTGCCAGCAGCTTAGCGGACAGGGGATACAATCAGCCCCAGCATTTT.

This clonotype was seen many times. The gene calls are TRBV10-3 and TRBJ2-4; 9 bases map to TRBD1. CDR1 and CDR2 (germline): ENHRY, SYGVKD. The CDR3 consists of 15 residues. V lost 4 bases, J lost 3 bases, and 4 bases stayed unmatched. The DNA of the CDR3 is TGTGCCATCAGTGGGGGACAGGGAGGCAAAAACATTCAGTACTTC. It is translated as CAISGGQGGKNIQYF.